This TCR beta chain comes out of a study of blood T cell repertoires in COVID-19. Looking at the study overall: COVID-19 samples, acute and convalescent, were from the United States, Italy and Spain. From T cells, B-cell-depleted T cells, or PBMCs came the material, which was cDNA or gDNA.

In the original processing: How many nucleated cells were present was estimated from reference gene primer amplification. Sequenced by immunoSEQ multiplex PCR; TCRdb stores in-frame clones only, minus some. The DNA gave D and trimming, while V, J and clone size come from that table. The sample has approximately 230,000 clones, 70% to 90% seen once. The table lists this clone with a few counts. The sequence came from a middle-aged woman who had recovered from COVID-19. The sequencing sample was made of peripheral blood.

Here the CDR3 reads CASSVGLVGSEYEQYF. DNA for the CDR3: TGTGCCAGCAGCGTAGGACTAGTTGGATCCGAGTACGAGCAGTACTTC. The chain employs TRBV9 and TRBJ2-7; D may be TRBD2 (6 bases). Trimming shortened V by 0 bases and J by 4 bases, and 17 bases separated the two germline ends. The CDR3 contains 16 residues. CDR1 is SGDLS, CDR2 YYNGEE, per germline.